One and the same sample provided the 3 T cell receptor beta chains below, sequenced in a study of tumor-infiltrating lymphocytes in primary liver carcinoma. Making TCR beta cDNA involved around 540 ng total RNA and a constant-region primer. A slightly modified ARM-PCR protocol with three nested multiplex PCR rounds produced these TCR beta libraries. For around 11 cycles apiece, the opening two PCR rounds ran with TRBV1-TRBV30 forward primers and a C-beta reverse primer. A single record per CDR3 protein comes from TCRdb applying MiXCR to the multiplex PCR reads. Altogether 180,000 or so distinct CDR3 sequences are present, approximately 60% being singletons, with the ten largest covering around three quarters. Germline DNA was also extracted, and blood RNA derived from unsorted whole blood. Sequencing used peripheral blood. These receptors all stem from a man aged 35 to 55 with primary liver carcinoma and hepatitis B virus infection.

On this clonotype itself: A read error may explain this, as a much larger clone is one base away. This rearrangement joins TRBV12-3 or TRBV12-4 to TRBJ2-3; TRBD2 is a possible D gene (6 bases). V was cut by 6 bases and J by 1 base, with 14 bases left in between. The CDR3 covers 15 residues. The CDR3 spells CASRPSSGGTDTQYF. The CDR3 DNA follows: TGTGCCAGCAGACCCAGTAGCGGAGGCACAGATACGCAGTATTTT.

Concerning this clonotype: The CDR3 carries no conserved terminal phenylalanine or tryptophan, so it likely arises from a read error. The DNA is left out, because the CDR3 cannot be placed on it with certainty; the CDR3 is given as TCRdb lists it. The chain combines TRBV6-5 with TRBJ1-1; the table's TRBD1 call for D was not verified on the DNA. The CDR3 is 13 amino acids in total, end residues counted. Germline-derived CDR1 and CDR2 are MNHEY and SVGAGI. CDR3 protein: CASRALQETEVFV.

The V call is TRBV12-3 or TRBV12-4, the J call TRBJ1-6, with D unresolved. V was pared by 1 base and J by 14 bases, with 9 bases between. The CDR3 runs to 12 residues. Here the CDR3 reads CASSLGGMALHF. The CDR3, as DNA: TGTGCCAGCAGTTTAGGGGGAATGGCCCTCCACTTT.